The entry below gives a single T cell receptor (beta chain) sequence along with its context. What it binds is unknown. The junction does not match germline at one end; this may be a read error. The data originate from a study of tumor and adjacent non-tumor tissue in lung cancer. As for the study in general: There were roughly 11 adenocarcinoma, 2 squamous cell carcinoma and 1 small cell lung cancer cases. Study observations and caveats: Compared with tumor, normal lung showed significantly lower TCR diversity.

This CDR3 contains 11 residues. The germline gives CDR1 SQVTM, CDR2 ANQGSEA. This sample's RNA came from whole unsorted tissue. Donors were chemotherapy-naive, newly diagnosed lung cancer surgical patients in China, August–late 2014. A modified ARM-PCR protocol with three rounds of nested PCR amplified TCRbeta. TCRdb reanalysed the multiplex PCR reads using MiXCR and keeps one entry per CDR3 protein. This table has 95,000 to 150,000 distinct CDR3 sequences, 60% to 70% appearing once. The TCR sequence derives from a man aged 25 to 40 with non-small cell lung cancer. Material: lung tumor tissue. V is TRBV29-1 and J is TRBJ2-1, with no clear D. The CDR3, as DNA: TGCAGTGCGGCGCGCTACAATGAGGAGTTCTTC. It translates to CSAARYNEEFF.